The following is a T cell receptor (beta chain) sequence with its context. Its specificity is not known. TCRdb's copy holds only in-frame clones and misses some; the assay was immunoSEQ multiplex PCR. The sample includes tens of thousands of clones, over 75% of them seen just once. This sample stems from a study of OX40 agonist ivuxolimab in advanced cancers. Study-wide background: Every 2 weeks, patients got intravenous ivuxolimab at one of six dose levels (0.01-10 mg/kg).

General study findings and limits: Relative to CD4+, CD8+ T cells held more expanded clones on average.

Trimming took 6 bases from V and 2 from J, leaving 8 bases between them. Germline loops: CDR1 SNHLY, CDR2 FYNNEI. This CDR3 is built from 12 residues. The investigators sampled blood at baseline, at cycle 4 day 1, and at cycle 7 day 1. The clonotype was recovered from an adult with an advanced solid tumor such as melanoma, head and neck, liver or kidney cancer. The V gene is TRBV2, the J gene TRBJ2-7; D uncertain. Specimen: CD4+ or CD8+ T cells sorted from blood, collected in a trial of the OX40 agonist ivuxolimab. This chain's CDR3 is CASSPETYEQYF. The CDR3 DNA sequence: TGTGCCAGCAGCCCAGAGACCTACGAGCAGTACTTC.